The TCR beta chain described here comes from a study of cytomegalovirus exposure and HLA in healthy donors. Study-wide context: The approximately 120 million unique TCR beta sequences, from around 200 million T cells, were found by an earlier analysis. Unique TCRs numbering around 85 million, obtained from HLA-typed donors, made up an early data release. Approximately 81% of more than 300 genotyped donors fell in the Caucasian-associated ancestry cluster.

Whole-study findings and limits: On later analysis, the bulk of CMV-associated TCR beta chains appeared to be HLA-restricted.

Between the trimmed V and J ends, which lost 0 bases and 0 bases, there was a span of 13 bases. Germline CDR1 MGHRA, CDR2 YSYEKL. This CDR3 spans 17 amino acids. With respect to this clone: The antigen remains unidentified.

13 Jbeta primers and 60 Vbeta primers were used for the PCR. The repertoire was sequenced with immunoSEQ multiplex PCR; TCRdb's copy has only in-frame clones and lacks some. The sample has over 150,000 clones, 60% to 80% seen once; the top ten hold around 2.8%. This sequence originates from a woman in her 40s in good health and CMV-seropositive. Sequenced material: PBMCs. This chain uses TRBV4-1 with TRBJ2-3; D gene ambiguous. The CDR3 region is CASSQDSTSASTDTQYF. CDR3 DNA: TGCGCCAGCAGCCAAGATTCGACTTCCGCTAGCACAGATACGCAGTATTTT.